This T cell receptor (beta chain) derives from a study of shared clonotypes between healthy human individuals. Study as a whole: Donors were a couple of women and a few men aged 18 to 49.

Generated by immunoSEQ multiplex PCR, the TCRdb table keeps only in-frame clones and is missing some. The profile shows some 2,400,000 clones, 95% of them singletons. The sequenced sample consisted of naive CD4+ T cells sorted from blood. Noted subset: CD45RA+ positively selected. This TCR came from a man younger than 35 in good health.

Written as DNA, the CDR3 is TGTGCCATCAGTGAGAAGGGGGGCACTGAAGCTTTCTTT. It codes for CAISEKGGTEAFF. This chain uses TRBV10-3 with TRBJ1-1, with a weak D call TRBD1 (6 bases). V dropped 2 bases and J dropped 4 bases, with 8 bases sitting between them. This CDR3 is built from 13 residues. Germline V lookup: CDR1 ENHRY, CDR2 SYGVKD.